Shown below are 32 T cell receptor beta chains from a single sample sequenced in a study of siplizumab effects on memory and regulatory T cells. The assay was immunoSEQ multiplex PCR, and TCRdb's table has in-frame clones only and misses some. The profile shows tens of thousands of clones, roughly nine tenths of them singletons. The sample was CD8+ T cells sorted from blood. All receptors come from a human donor in good health.

The chain is built from TRBV5-4 and TRBJ2-7; D possibly matches TRBD1 or TRBD2 (6 bases each). This CDR3 contains 13 residues. The V gene lost 8 bases and the J gene lost 7 bases, with 19 bases spanning the gap. Germline values: CDR1 SGHNT, CDR2 YYREEE (reference sequence). The CDR3 sequence: CASSEGGPGEQYF. In DNA form, the CDR3 reads TGTGCCAGTTCCGAAGGGGGGCCAGGAGAGCAGTACTTC.

Points on this clone: The same CDR3 can be traced to other DNA sequences in this sample. The rearrangement links TRBV18 to TRBJ2-7, with unresolved D. The germline CDR1 and CDR2 sequences are KGHSH and LQKENI. V was shortened by 3 bases and J by 4 bases, with 10 bases between the two germline ends. The CDR3 covers 13 residues. Written as DNA, the CDR3 is TGTGCCAGCTCACCTGGTGCATCTTACGAGCAGTACTTC. This codes for CASSPGASYEQYF.

V usage is TRBV7-7 and J usage is TRBJ2-2; no firm D call. V lost 1 base to trimming and J lost 6 bases, with 9 bases between them. Germline CDR1 reads SSHAT; CDR2 reads FNYEAQ (reference sequence). The CDR3 extends over 14 amino acids. CDR3 sequence reads: CASSLGRGAGELFF. The DNA of the CDR3 is TGTGCCAGCAGCTTAGGTCGCGGCGCCGGGGAGCTGTTTTTT.

This clone was recorded only once. CDR3 residues: CASVKEYGSDEQYF. CDR3 in DNA: TGTGCTAGCGTAAAGGAGTACGGTTCGGACGAGCAGTACTTC. The chain couples TRBV7-7 to TRBJ2-7, with D perhaps matching TRBD2 (5 bases). The germline V gene has CDR1 SSHAT and CDR2 FNYEAQ (reference sequence). This CDR3 is 14 amino acids long.

The V gene is TRBV18, the J gene TRBJ1-1, with unresolved D. The V end lost 6 bases, the J end lost 4 bases, and 12 bases lay between the germline ends. CDR3 size: 13 residues. Looked up from germline, CDR1 is KGHSH and CDR2 is LQKENI. DNA for the CDR3: TGTGCCAGCTCGACAAGCGAGGGCACTGAAGCTTTCTTT. It codes for CASSTSEGTEAFF.

The genes are TRBV6-6 and TRBJ1-6, with 7 bases identical to TRBD1. Germline V gives CDR1 MNHNY, CDR2 SVGAGI (reference sequence). V trimming: 7 bases; J trimming: 8 bases; junction bases outside the gene matches: 8. The CDR3 sequence is 14 residues long. The CDR3 region has the DNA TGTGCCAGCACCCCGGGACAGCCATATTCACCCCTCCACTTT. This encodes CASTPGQPYSPLHF.

The chain joins TRBV14 to TRBJ2-7, with a possible D match to TRBD2 (5 bases). This CDR3 is 18 amino acids long. The V gene lost 0 bases and the J gene lost 5 bases, with 23 bases spanning the gap. Germline V CDR1 and CDR2: SGHDN, FVKESK. For the CDR3, the DNA is TGTGCCAGCAGCCAAGACCTCGGACTTATACCTCCAATTAACGAGCAGTACTTC. Protein product: CASSQDLGLIPPINEQYF.

In its sample, this clone was seen a few times. The chain combines TRBV19 with TRBJ1-2; D might be TRBD1 (5 bases). CDR3 size: 13 residues. Trimming stripped 7 bases from V and 4 bases from J, with 13 bases between. Germline values: CDR1 LNHDA, CDR2 SQIVND (reference sequence). The CDR3 loop is CASNTDTFYGYTF. The CDR3 coding sequence is TGTGCCAGTAACACGGACACGTTCTATGGCTACACCTTC.

The rearrangement links TRBV7-9 to TRBJ2-7; possibly TRBD2 for D (6 bases). The CDR3 has 13 residues. Trimming stripped 5 bases from V and 5 bases from J, with 13 bases between. Germline assignment: CDR1 SEHNR and CDR2 FQNEAQ (reference sequence). This chain's CDR3 is CASSPQLAHEQYF. The CDR3 nucleotides are TGTGCCAGCAGCCCCCAACTAGCCCACGAGCAGTACTTC.

The chain is built from TRBV10-3 and TRBJ2-7; D call uncertain. CDR1 is ENHRY, CDR2 SYGVKD, per germline. Between the trimmed V and J ends, which lost 7 bases and 0 bases, there was a span of 7 bases. CDR3 length: 12 amino acids. The DNA for the CDR3 is TGTGCCATCAATTACAGCTCCTACGAGCAGTACTTC. Translated, it gives CAINYSSYEQYF.

The chain joins TRBV11-3 to TRBJ2-7; unclear D gene. CDR3 size: 13 residues. Germline values: CDR1 SGHNT, CDR2 YENEEA. V was trimmed by 5 bases and J by 0 bases, leaving 8 bases between them. The CDR3 sequence is CASSQHVSYEQYF. CDR3 DNA sequence: TGTGCCAGCAGCCAGCACGTCTCCTACGAGCAGTACTTC.

V is TRBV7-9 and J is TRBJ1-1, with D uncertain. V was cut by 5 bases and J by 3 bases, with 4 bases left in between. The CDR3 loop spans 11 amino acids. Germline V gene lookup returns CDR1 SEHNR and CDR2 FQNEAQ (reference sequence). CDR3 sequence reads: CASSPDTEAFF. For the CDR3, the DNA is TGTGCCAGCAGCCCGGACACTGAAGCTTTCTTT.

V is TRBV9 and J is TRBJ2-1, with D perhaps TRBD2 (5 bases). CDR1 and CDR2 from the germline V gene are SGDLS and YYNGEE. CDR3 size: 16 residues. Trimming pared 0 bases from V and 1 base from J, leaving 11 bases between. The CDR3 region has the DNA TGTGCCAGCAGCGTAGAACTAGACTCATCCTACAATGAGCAGTTCTTC. Residues: CASSVELDSSYNEQFF.

The chain employs TRBV5-1 and TRBJ2-3, with 12 bases that match TRBD2. This CDR3 has 15 amino acids. Germline V gives CDR1 SGHRS, CDR2 YFSETQ. With V trimmed by 2 bases and J by 6 bases, 4 bases remained unmatched. In nucleotides, the CDR3 is TGCGCCAGCAGCTTATCGGGACTAGCGGGCGATACGCAGTATTTT. Protein product: CASSLSGLAGDTQYF. Looking up the rest from reference TRBV5-1 and TRBJ2-3 gives the full variable domain: KAGVTQTPRYLIKTRGQQVTLSCSPISGHRSVSWYQQTPGQGLQFLFEYFSETQRNKGNFPGRFSGRQFSNSRSEMNVSTLELGDSALYLCASSLSGLAGDTQYFGPGTRLTVL.

This chain joins TRBV10-3 and TRBJ2-7, with 12 bases that match TRBD1. The germline CDR1 and CDR2 sequences are ENHRY and SYGVKD. V lost 6 bases and J lost 3; bases outside the gene matches: 9. This CDR3 spans 16 amino acids. The CDR3 DNA reads as TGTGCCATCAGGATCACCGGGACAGGGGGCCGCTACGAGCAGTACTTC. It is translated as CAIRITGTGGRYEQYF.

The chain is built from TRBV25-1 and TRBJ2-7, with 8 bases that match TRBD2. V was pared by 5 bases and J by 6 bases, with 3 bases of the junction left unmatched. The CDR3 runs to 12 residues. Germline V gene sequence: CDR1 MGHDK, CDR2 SYGVNS. Written as DNA, the CDR3 is TGTGCCAGCAGTTACGGGGGGGGCGAGCAGTACTTC. It yields the protein CASSYGGGEQYF.

This chain uses TRBV19 with TRBJ1-6, with 8 bases lining up with TRBD1. CDR1 LNHDA and CDR2 SQIVND come from the germline V gene (reference sequence). Trimming removed 5 bases from V and 12 bases from J; junction bases left unmatched: 12. CDR3 length equals 15 residues. The CDR3 loop is CASSVAGTGGLPLHF. The CDR3 DNA sequence: TGTGCCAGTAGTGTCGCCGGGACAGGAGGTCTACCCCTCCACTTT.

This chain links TRBV27 with TRBJ2-2; 8 bases are shared with TRBD1. The J segment lost 4 bases and the V segment lost 6 bases, leaving 7 bases of the junction unmatched. The germline V gene has CDR1 MNHEY and CDR2 SMNVEV (reference sequence). CDR3 length equals 15 residues. CDR3 sequence reads: CASRVQGGITGELFF. The CDR3 DNA sequence: TGTGCCAGCAGGGTACAGGGGGGAATCACCGGGGAGCTGTTTTTT.

The chain has TRBV5-5 and TRBJ2-7, with D perhaps TRBD2 (6 bases). CDR3 length: 15 amino acids. Germline lookup yields CDR1 SGHKS and CDR2 YYEKEE (reference sequence). The V and J ends lost 4 bases and 3 bases respectively, with 17 bases between them. The CDR3 sequence: CASSLGGTGIYEQYF. CDR3 nucleotides: TGTGCCAGCAGCCTTGGGGGGACGGGCATCTACGAGCAGTACTTC.

This sequence joins TRBV7-9 and TRBJ1-2, with TRBD1 matching over 8 bases. The ends lost 5 bases at V and 4 bases at J; junction bases unmatched: 9. Germline CDR1 and CDR2: SEHNR and FQNEAQ (reference sequence). The CDR3 has 15 amino acids. Written as DNA, the CDR3 is TGTGCCAGCAGCATGGGACAGGAAATTGTCTATGGCTACACCTTC. Residues: CASSMGQEIVYGYTF.

The chain joins TRBV5-4 to TRBJ2-5; 7 bases fit TRBD2. J lost 4 bases, V lost 4 bases, and 4 bases had no gene match. The CDR3 extends over 13 amino acids. Germline V gives CDR1 SGHNT, CDR2 YYREEE (reference sequence). The CDR3 sequence: CASSQAGRETQYF. In DNA, the CDR3 is TGTGCCAGCAGCCAAGCGGGGCGAGAGACCCAGTACTTC.

The genes are TRBV6-6 and TRBJ1-1; no reliable D call. CDR1 is MNHNY and CDR2 is SVGAGI in the germline V gene (reference sequence). Trimming shortened V by 5 bases and J by 2 bases, and 6 bases separated the two germline ends. This CDR3 is 12 amino acids long. CDR3 loop: CASSPPNTEAFF. DNA of the CDR3: TGTGCCAGCAGTCCTCCCAACACTGAAGCTTTCTTT.

The V and J genes are TRBV4-1 and TRBJ2-7; D is perhaps TRBD1 (6 bases). Germline V gives CDR1 MGHRA, CDR2 YSYEKL. This CDR3 region has 15 residues. The V and J ends lost 1 base and 4 bases respectively, with 14 bases between them. As DNA, the CDR3 is TGCGCCAGCAGCCAAGGGGCAGGGGTGCTATACGAGCAGTACTTC. This sequence encodes CASSQGAGVLYEQYF.

A single count supports this clone. The gene calls are TRBV19 and TRBJ2-2; the D is unclear. CDR3 length: 15 amino acids. Per germline, CDR1 LNHDA and CDR2 SQIVND (reference sequence). The germline V and J ends were trimmed by 4 bases and 3 bases, with 12 bases remaining between them. The CDR3 coding sequence is TGTGCCAGTAGTACCCAGGTCCTAGACACCGGGGAGCTGTTTTTT. Its translation: CASSTQVLDTGELFF.

The chain carries TRBV18 and TRBJ2-1; D gene unclear. The germline V and J ends were trimmed by 0 bases and 8 bases, with 11 bases remaining between them. The germline gives CDR1 KGHSH, CDR2 LQKENI. This CDR3 region has 14 residues. The CDR3 loop is CASSPPWGIDEQFF. CDR3 DNA sequence: TGTGCCAGCTCACCACCGTGGGGTATCGATGAGCAGTTCTTC. The full variable domain, completed using reference TRBV18 and TRBJ2-1, is NAGVMQNPRHLVRRRGQEARLRCSPMKGHSHVYWYRQLPEEGLKFMVYLQKENIIDESGMPKERFSAEFPKEGPSILRIQQVVRGDSAAYFCASSPPWGIDEQFFGPGTRLTVL.

V and J are TRBV27 and TRBJ1-4; D is undetermined. CDR1 is MNHEY, CDR2 SMNVEV, per germline (reference sequence). The CDR3 runs to 15 residues. V was trimmed by 5 bases and J by 3 bases, leaving 13 bases between them. CDR3 in DNA: TGTGCCAGCAGTAAGATTACACGGCCTAATGAAAAACTGTTTTTT. Encoded protein: CASSKITRPNEKLFF.

V usage is TRBV7-6 and J usage is TRBJ2-1; 8 bases are shared with TRBD1. V lost 3 bases and J lost 4; bases outside the gene matches: 8. The length of the CDR3 is 16 residues. From germline, CDR1 is SGHVS and CDR2 FNYEAQ. The CDR3: CASSFSPGQVYNEQFF. The CDR3, as DNA: TGTGCCAGCAGCTTCTCACCGGGACAGGTGTACAATGAGCAGTTCTTC.

V and J are TRBV6-5 and TRBJ2-7; D perhaps matches TRBD1 (6 bases). CDR3 length: 14 residues. Trimming took 0 bases from V and 3 from J, leaving 9 bases between them. CDR1 is MNHEY and CDR2 is SVGAGI in the germline V gene. For the CDR3, the DNA is TGTGCCAGCAGTTACTCAGTCAGGGGCTACGAGCAGTACTTC. This encodes CASSYSVRGYEQYF.

The rearrangement uses TRBV27 and TRBJ2-7, with a weak D call TRBD2 (5 bases). V was shortened by 6 bases and J by 5 bases, with 20 bases between the two germline ends. CDR3 size: 15 residues. The germline CDR1 and CDR2 sequences are MNHEY and SMNVEV (reference sequence). DNA of the CDR3: TGTGCCAGCAGCCAATGGGTAACGGGAATACACGAGCAGTACTTC. The encoded protein is CASSQWVTGIHEQYF.

The rearrangement uses TRBV25-1 and TRBJ1-2; tentatively, D is TRBD1 (5 bases). Germline CDR1 and CDR2: MGHDK and SYGVNS. The CDR3 is 14 residues long. Trimming stripped 2 bases from V and 6 bases from J, with 13 bases between. The CDR3 region has the DNA TGTGCCAGCAGTGAAAATTGGGGAGGGGATGGCTACACCTTC. Translated, it gives CASSENWGGDGYTF.

The genes are TRBV5-6 and TRBJ1-1; D might be TRBD1 (5 bases). With 2 bases removed from V and 6 bases from J, the gap between germline ends came to 14 bases. Germline V gene sequence: CDR1 SGHDT, CDR2 YYEEEE. CDR3 length equals 14 residues. The CDR3 spells CASSLVQGDPEAFF. The CDR3 nucleotides read TGTGCCAGCAGCTTAGTTCAGGGTGACCCTGAAGCTTTCTTT.

J is TRBJ1-1 and V is TRBV9; tentative D call: TRBD1 (6 bases). V was shortened by 3 bases and J by 3 bases, with 9 bases between the two germline ends. The length of the CDR3 is 13 residues. The germline CDR1 and CDR2 sequences are SGDLS and YYNGEE. The CDR3 loop is CASSAPGDTEAFF. The CDR3, as DNA: TGTGCCAGCAGCGCCCCAGGGGACACTGAAGCTTTCTTT.